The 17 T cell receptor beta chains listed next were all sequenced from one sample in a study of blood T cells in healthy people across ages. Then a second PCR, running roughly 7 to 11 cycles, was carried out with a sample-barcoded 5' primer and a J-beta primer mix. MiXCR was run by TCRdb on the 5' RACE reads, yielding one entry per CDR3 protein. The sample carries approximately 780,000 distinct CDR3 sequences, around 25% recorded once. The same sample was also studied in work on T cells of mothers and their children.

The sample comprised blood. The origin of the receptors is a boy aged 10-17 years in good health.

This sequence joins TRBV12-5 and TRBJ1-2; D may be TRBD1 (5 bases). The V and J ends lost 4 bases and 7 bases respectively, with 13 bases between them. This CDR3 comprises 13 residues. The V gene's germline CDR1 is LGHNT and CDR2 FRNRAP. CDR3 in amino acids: CASGSRGIGGYTF. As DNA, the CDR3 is TGTGCTAGTGGTTCCCGGGGCATTGGTGGCTACACCTTC.

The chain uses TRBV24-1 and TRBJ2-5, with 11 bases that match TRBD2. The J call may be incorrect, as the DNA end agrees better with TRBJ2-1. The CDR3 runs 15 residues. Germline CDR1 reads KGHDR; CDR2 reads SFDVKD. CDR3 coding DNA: TGTGCCACCAGTGAGGGACTAGCGGTCTACAATGAGCAGTTCTTC. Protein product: CATSEGLAVYNEQFF.

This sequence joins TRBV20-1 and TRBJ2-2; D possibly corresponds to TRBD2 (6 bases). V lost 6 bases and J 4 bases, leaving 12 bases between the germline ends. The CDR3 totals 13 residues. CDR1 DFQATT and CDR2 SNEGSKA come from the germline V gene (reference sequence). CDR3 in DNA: TGCAGTGCACCTGGACTACCCACCGGGGAGCTGTTTTTT. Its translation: CSAPGLPTGELFF.

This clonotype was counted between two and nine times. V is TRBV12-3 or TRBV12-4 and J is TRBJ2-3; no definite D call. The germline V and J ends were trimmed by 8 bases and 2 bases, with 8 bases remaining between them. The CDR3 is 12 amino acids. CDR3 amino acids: CASLSITDTQYF. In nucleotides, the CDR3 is TGTGCCAGCCTTTCGATCACAGATACGCAGTATTTT.

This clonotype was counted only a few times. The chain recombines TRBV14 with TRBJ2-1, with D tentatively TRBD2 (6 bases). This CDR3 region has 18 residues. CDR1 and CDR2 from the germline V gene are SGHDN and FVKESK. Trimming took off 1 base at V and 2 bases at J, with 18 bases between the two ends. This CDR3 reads CASSQGAAGNRPYNEQFF. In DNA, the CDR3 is TGTGCCAGCAGCCAAGGGGCGGCGGGGAACAGACCCTACAATGAGCAGTTCTTC.

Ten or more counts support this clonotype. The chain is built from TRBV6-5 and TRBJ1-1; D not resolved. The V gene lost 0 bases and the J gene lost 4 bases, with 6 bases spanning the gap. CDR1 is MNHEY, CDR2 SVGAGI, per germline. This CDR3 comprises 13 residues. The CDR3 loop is CASSYSGSTEAFF. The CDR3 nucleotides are TGTGCCAGCAGTTACTCAGGGTCCACTGAAGCTTTCTTT.

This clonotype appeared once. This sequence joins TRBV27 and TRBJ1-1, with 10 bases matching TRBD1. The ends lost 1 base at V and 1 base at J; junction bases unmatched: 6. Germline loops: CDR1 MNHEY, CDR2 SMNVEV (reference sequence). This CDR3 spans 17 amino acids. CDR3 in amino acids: CASSLWTGGVKNTEAFF. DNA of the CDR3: TGTGCCAGCAGTTTATGGACAGGGGGAGTAAAGAACACTGAAGCTTTCTTT.

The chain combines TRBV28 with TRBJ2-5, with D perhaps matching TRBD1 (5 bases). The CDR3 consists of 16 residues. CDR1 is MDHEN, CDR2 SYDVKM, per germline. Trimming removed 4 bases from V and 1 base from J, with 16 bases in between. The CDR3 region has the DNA TGTGCCAGCAGTTCCCGGGTCAACAGGTTCCAAGAGACCCAGTACTTC. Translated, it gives CASSSRVNRFQETQYF.

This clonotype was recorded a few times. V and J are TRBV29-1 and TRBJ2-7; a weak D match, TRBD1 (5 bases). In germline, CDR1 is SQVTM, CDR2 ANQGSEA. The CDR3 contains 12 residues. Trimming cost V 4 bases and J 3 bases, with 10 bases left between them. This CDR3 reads CSVGQRDYEQYF. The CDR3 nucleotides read TGCAGCGTTGGACAGAGAGACTACGAGCAGTACTTC.

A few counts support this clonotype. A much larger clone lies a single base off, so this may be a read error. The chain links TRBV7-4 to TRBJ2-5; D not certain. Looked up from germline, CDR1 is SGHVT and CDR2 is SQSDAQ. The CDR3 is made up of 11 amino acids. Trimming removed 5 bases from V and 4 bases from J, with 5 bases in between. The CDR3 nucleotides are TGTGCCAGCAGCGTATCAGAGACCCAGTACTTC. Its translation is CASSVSETQYF.

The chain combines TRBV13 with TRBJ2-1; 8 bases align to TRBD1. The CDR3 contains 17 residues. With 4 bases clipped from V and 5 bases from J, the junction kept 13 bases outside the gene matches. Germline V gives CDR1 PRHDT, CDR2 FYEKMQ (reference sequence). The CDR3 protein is CASSSRTGSAPNNEQFF. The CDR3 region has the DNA TGTGCCAGCAGCTCAAGGACAGGGAGTGCCCCAAACAATGAGCAGTTCTTC.

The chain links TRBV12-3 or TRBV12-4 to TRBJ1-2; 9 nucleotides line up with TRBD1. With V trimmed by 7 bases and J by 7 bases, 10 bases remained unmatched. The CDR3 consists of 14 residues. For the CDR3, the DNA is TGTGCCAGCAAAAACCCCGGGACAGGGCTTGGCTACACCTTC. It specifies CASKNPGTGLGYTF.

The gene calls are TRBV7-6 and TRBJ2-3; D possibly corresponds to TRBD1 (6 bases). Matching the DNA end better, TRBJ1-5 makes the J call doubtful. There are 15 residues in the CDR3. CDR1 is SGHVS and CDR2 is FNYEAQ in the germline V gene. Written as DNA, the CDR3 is TGTGCCAGCAGCTTAGCTGGCGGGGGCACAGATACGCAGCATTTT. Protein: CASSLAGGGTDTQHF.

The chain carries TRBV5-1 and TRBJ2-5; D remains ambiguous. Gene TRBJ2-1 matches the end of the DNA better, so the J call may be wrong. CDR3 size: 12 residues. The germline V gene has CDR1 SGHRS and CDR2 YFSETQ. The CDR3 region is CASSLTEREQFF. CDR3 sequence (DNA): TGCGCCAGCAGCCTGACTGAGAGGGAGCAGTTCTTC.

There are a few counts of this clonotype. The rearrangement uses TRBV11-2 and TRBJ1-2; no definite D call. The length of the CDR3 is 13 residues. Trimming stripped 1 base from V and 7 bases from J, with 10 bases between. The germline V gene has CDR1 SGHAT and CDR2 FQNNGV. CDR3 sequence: CASSLASAVGYTF. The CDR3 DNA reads TGTGCCAGCAGCTTAGCCTCCGCGGTTGGCTACACCTTC.

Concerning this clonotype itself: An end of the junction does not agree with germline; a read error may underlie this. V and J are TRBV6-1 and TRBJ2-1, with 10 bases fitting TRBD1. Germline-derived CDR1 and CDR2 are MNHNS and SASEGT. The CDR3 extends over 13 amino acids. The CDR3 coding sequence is TGTGCCAGCAGGCAGACAGGGGGCAATGAACAGTTCTTC. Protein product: CASRQTGGNEQFF.

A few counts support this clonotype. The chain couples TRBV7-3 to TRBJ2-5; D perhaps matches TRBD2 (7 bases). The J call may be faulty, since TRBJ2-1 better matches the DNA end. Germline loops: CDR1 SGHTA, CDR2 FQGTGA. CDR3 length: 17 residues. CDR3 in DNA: TGTGCCAGCAGCTTAAGTCCCCCAGCGGGGACATACAATGAGCAGTTCTTC. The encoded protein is CASSLSPPAGTYNEQFF.